Shown below are 13 T cell receptor beta chains from a single sample sequenced in a study of human T cells and chemical hapten exposure. A single record per CDR3 protein comes from TCRdb applying MiXCR to the RACE reads. The sample has more than 95,000 distinct CDR3 sequences; roughly a quarter are singletons. Noted time point: patch test 3, about 24 weeks after DPC sensitization. Regarding treatment: therapeutic diphenylcyclopropenone sensitization with weekly scalp DPC. Sequences were derived from whole blood, sampled in connection with sensitization to the hapten diphenylcyclopropenone (DPC). These receptors all stem from a man aged 35 to 55 with alopecia areata. Some clones in this sample may be carry-over from other donors' samples.

The chain links TRBV25-1 to TRBJ2-7; 8 bases fit TRBD1. After removal of 10 bases from V and 2 bases from J, the junction contained 4 bases not matched to a gene. Germline CDR1 is MGHDK and CDR2 is SYGVNS. The CDR3 length is 12 residues. The CDR3 sequence is CATLQGAYEQYF. CDR3 in DNA: TGTGCCACCTTACAGGGGGCCTACGAGCAGTACTTC.

The V and J genes are TRBV19 and TRBJ1-2; 11 bases fit TRBD1. The CDR3 loop spans 13 amino acids. With V trimmed by 10 bases and J by 7 bases, 8 bases remained unmatched. Germline assignment: CDR1 LNHDA and CDR2 SQIVND (reference sequence). The CDR3 nucleotides are TGTGCCACGACGGACAGGGGGCTTCTTGGCTACACCTTC. It codes for CATTDRGLLGYTF.

This clonotype occurred a few times. The DNA of the CDR3 is TGCAGTGCTAGGAAGAGCGCCGAGAAAAACATTCAGTACTTC. Translation: CSARKSAEKNIQYF. The chain employs TRBV20-1 and TRBJ2-4; D unclear. Looked up from germline, CDR1 is DFQATT and CDR2 is SNEGSKA (reference sequence). Trimming took 3 bases from V and 4 from J, leaving 13 bases between them. This CDR3 comprises 14 residues.

The rearrangement joins TRBV28 to TRBJ1-5; TRBD1 matches 9 bases. Looked up from germline, CDR1 is MDHEN and CDR2 is SYDVKM. Losses at the gene ends were 6 bases for V and 6 bases for J; bases not matched to a gene: 6. The CDR3 consists of 14 residues. The CDR3 DNA sequence: TGTGCCAGCAGAAAAACAGGGGGCACTCAGCCCCAGCATTTT. Translation: CASRKTGGTQPQHF.

This clonotype has just a few counts. This chain joins TRBV7-2 and TRBJ1-1, with a tentative D call TRBD1 (5 bases). The ends were cut back, 0 bases at V and 10 bases at J, with 15 bases in the middle. The germline CDR1 and CDR2 sequences are SGHTA and FQGNSA. The CDR3 runs to 14 residues. The CDR3 bases are TGTGCCAGCAGCTTAGCGAGCAGGGTCCATCTAGCTTTCTTT. Its protein product is CASSLASRVHLAFF.

The V call is TRBV20-1, the J call TRBJ1-2; D not resolved. Looked up from germline, CDR1 is DFQATT and CDR2 is SNEGSKA (reference sequence). CDR3 length: 15 amino acids. V lost 2 bases and J 6 bases, leaving 19 bases between the germline ends. The CDR3 loop is CSARPNPRAGDGYTF. Here the CDR3 DNA reads TGCAGTGCTAGACCCAACCCCCGGGCTGGGGATGGCTACACCTTC.

This clonotype was counted a few times. The chain links TRBV6-1 to TRBJ2-1, with TRBD2 matching 12 bases. CDR3 length equals 15 residues. From germline, CDR1 is MNHNS and CDR2 SASEGT. V dropped 4 bases and J dropped 8; count of bases not matched to a gene: 6. CDR3 protein: CASSVGLAGIDEQFF. In DNA form, the CDR3 reads TGTGCCAGCAGTGTCGGACTAGCGGGGATAGATGAGCAGTTCTTC.

The chain uses TRBV28 and TRBJ2-3; weak D call: TRBD1 (5 bases). V gave up 4 bases and J gave up 5 bases, with 19 bases separating them. Germline assignment: CDR1 MDHEN and CDR2 SYDVKM. This CDR3 comprises 16 residues. The CDR3 spells CASSSTGALGQDTQYF. DNA of the CDR3: TGTGCCAGCAGTTCAACAGGAGCTCTAGGGCAAGATACGCAGTATTTT.

Here the CDR3 reads CASSLSRPTWTEAFF. The CDR3 coding sequence is TGTGCCAGCAGCTTGTCAAGGCCGACCTGGACTGAAGCTTTCTTT. The chain combines TRBV5-6 with TRBJ1-1; D ambiguous. Trimming took off 1 base at V and 5 bases at J, with 15 bases between the two ends. There are 15 residues in the CDR3. Germline V gives CDR1 SGHDT, CDR2 YYEEEE.

V and J are TRBV7-9 and TRBJ2-3; maybe TRBD1 (6 bases). The CDR3 length is 16 residues. Trimming took 2 bases from V and 3 from J, leaving 15 bases between them. CDR1 is SEHNR and CDR2 is FQNEAQ in the germline V gene (reference sequence). CDR3 sequence: CASSLSFSGETDTQYF. The CDR3 nucleotides are TGTGCCAGCAGCTTATCCTTTTCAGGGGAGACAGATACGCAGTATTTT.

This chain connects TRBV29-1 to TRBJ1-1, with 7 bases fitting TRBD1. Trimming took 5 bases from V and 4 from J; bases not matched to a gene: 10. The CDR3 is made up of 14 amino acids. Germline-derived CDR1 and CDR2 are SQVTM and ANQGSEA. The CDR3 nucleotides read TGCAGCGTTTCGGGGACAGCGGGGGGCACTGAAGCTTTCTTT. Protein: CSVSGTAGGTEAFF.

This clonotype was recorded a few times. The V and J genes are TRBV12-3 or TRBV12-4 and TRBJ2-7; D is possibly TRBD2 (5 bases). The V gene lost 5 bases and the J gene lost 4 bases, with 12 bases spanning the gap. CDR3 size: 13 residues. The CDR3 reads CASSPSAEYEQYF. The CDR3 DNA reads TGTGCCAGCAGTCCCTCAGCGGAATACGAGCAGTACTTC.

A few counts support this clonotype. This chain joins TRBV28 and TRBJ2-7; 8 bases align to TRBD2. CDR1 is MDHEN and CDR2 is SYDVKM in the germline V gene. V was clipped by 5 bases and J by 3 bases; unmatched bases: 12. This CDR3 region has 16 residues. The CDR3 DNA reads as TGTGCCAGCAGTCCCAGTCAGGGGACTAGAGGCTACGAGCAGTACTTC. It translates to CASSPSQGTRGYEQYF.